This T cell receptor beta chain was captured in a study of metastatic and nonmetastatic thyroid tumors. No patient received treatment before thyroid surgery. This clone showed up many times. Antigen specificity is unknown. V lost 0 bases to trimming and J lost 3 bases, with 11 bases between them. This CDR3 comprises 15 residues. Germline CDR1 is SGHRS and CDR2 is YFSETQ. TCRdb re-analyzed the PCR reads using MiXCR. This table holds 16,000 or so clones, over 20% found once. Notes on the study in general: Reports indicated that malignant thyroid tumors showed significantly higher TCR beta diversity than benign nodules did, in blood and tumor.

This sequence originates from a female donor with papillary thyroid cancer or a benign thyroid nodule (not recorded which). Some clones in this sample may be carry-over from other donors' samples. The gene calls are TRBV5-1 and TRBJ2-3, with D possibly TRBD1 on 6 matching bases. The sample comprised tumor tissue. The CDR3 sequence: CASSLGRGGTDTQYF. The CDR3 nucleotides read TGCGCCAGCAGCTTGGGCAGGGGCGGGACAGATACGCAGTATTTT.